Presented here are 21 T cell receptor beta chains from one specimen sequenced in a study of human T cells and chemical hapten exposure. The time point was: pre-sensitization, week 0. The treatment: therapeutic diphenylcyclopropenone sensitization with weekly scalp DPC. Each CDR3 protein gets one entry after TCRdb re-called the RACE reads with MiXCR. The data show about 120,000 distinct CDR3 sequences, roughly 12% seen once. Sequencing was performed on whole blood, taken in connection with sensitization to the hapten diphenylcyclopropenone (DPC). These TCRs come from a woman aged 18-29 years with alopecia areata. Some clones in this sample may be carry-over from other donors' samples.

The V gene is TRBV28, the J gene TRBJ1-1; no definite D call. Germline V gene sequence: CDR1 MDHEN, CDR2 SYDVKM. The CDR3 covers 14 residues. V was cut by 5 bases and J by 8 bases, with 18 bases left in between. CDR3 bases: TGTGCCAGCAGTCTTCCTCCCTATCGTAGGGAAGCTTTCTTT. Its translation: CASSLPPYRREAFF.

This clonotype was counted a few times. The DNA for the CDR3 is TGTGCCAGCAGCTCTCTAGCGGGGACGTACAATGAGCAGTTCTTC. It codes for CASSSLAGTYNEQFF. The genes are TRBV7-9 and TRBJ2-1; 9 bases map to TRBD2. The CDR3 has 15 residues. The V gene end was trimmed by 4 bases and the J gene end by 4 bases; junction bases not matched to a gene: 5. The germline V gene has CDR1 SEHNR and CDR2 FQNEAQ (reference sequence).

In this sample, this clonotype turned up once. A much larger clone differs by one base, so this may be a read error. The rearrangement links TRBV12-3 or TRBV12-4 to TRBJ2-7, with 9 bases that match TRBD1. V dropped 5 bases and J dropped 1; count of bases not matched to a gene: 3. The CDR3 length is 14 residues. The CDR3 protein is CASSRQGGSYEQYF. The CDR3 coding sequence is TGTGCCAGCAGTCGACAGGGGGGGTCCTACGAGCAGTACTTC.

This clonotype was seen more than once but under ten times. CDR3 region: CASSLVGGGPVNEQFF. In nucleotides, the CDR3 is TGTGCCAGCAGCCTTGTGGGCGGGGGGCCCGTAAATGAGCAGTTCTTC. The chain employs TRBV7-6 and TRBJ2-1; 8 bases line up with TRBD2. The CDR3 runs to 16 residues. V gave up 5 bases and J gave up 7 bases; unmatched junction bases: 13. Germline loops: CDR1 SGHVS, CDR2 FNYEAQ. Drawing the rest from reference TRBV7-6 and TRBJ2-1, the complete variable domain is GAGVSQSPRYKVTKRGQDVALRCDPISGHVSLYWYRQALGQGPEFLTYFNYEAQQDKSGLPNDRFSAERPEGSISTLTIQRTEQRDSAMYRCASSLVGGGPVNEQFFGPGTRLTVL.

This clonotype was seen more than once but under ten times. The rearrangement joins TRBV12-5 to TRBJ2-5; the match to TRBD1 covers 11 bases. This CDR3 region has 15 residues. Germline V lookup: CDR1 LGHNT, CDR2 FRNRAP. The V and J ends lost 5 bases and 4 bases, in that order; junction bases with no gene match: 6. The CDR3 DNA reads as TGTGCTAGTGGTCTGGGACAGGGGGTTAGAGAGACCCAGTACTTC. Translated, it gives CASGLGQGVRETQYF.

The chain uses TRBV3-1 and TRBJ2-1, with D unresolved. This CDR3 comprises 15 residues. The germline V gene has CDR1 LGHDT and CDR2 YNNKEL (reference sequence). The ends were cut back, 1 base at V and 0 bases at J, with 7 bases in the middle. DNA for the CDR3: TGTGCCAGCAGCCAAGTGGTAATCTCCTACAATGAGCAGTTCTTC. Translating gives CASSQVVISYNEQFF.

The CDR3 here is CASSQEPSGETQYF. The CDR3 coding sequence is TGCGCCAGCAGCCAAGAGCCTAGCGGAGAGACCCAGTACTTC. This chain links TRBV4-1 with TRBJ2-5, with 7 bases identical to TRBD2. Germline trimming cut 0 bases from V and 4 bases from J; bases unmatched to any gene: 2. CDR1 and CDR2 (germline): MGHRA, YSYEKL. This CDR3 comprises 14 residues.

In its sample, this clonotype was seen a few times. The CDR3 sequence: CASSSTVFSTGDEQYF. The CDR3 DNA follows: TGTGCCAGCAGTTCGACTGTATTTTCGACAGGGGACGAGCAGTACTTC. This chain connects TRBV6-2 or TRBV6-3 to TRBJ2-7, with 8 bases aligning to TRBD1. The ends lost 4 bases at V and 5 bases at J; junction bases unmatched: 13. Germline values: CDR1 MNHEY, CDR2 SVGEGT. CDR3 length: 16 amino acids.

The table lists this clonotype with many counts. The CDR3 sequence: CASSPRTGGISYNEQFF. The CDR3 nucleotides are TGTGCCAGCAGCCCGCGGACAGGGGGCATCTCCTACAATGAGCAGTTCTTC. This chain connects TRBV11-1 to TRBJ2-1; 11 positions match TRBD1. Losses at the gene ends were 5 bases for V and 0 bases for J; bases not matched to a gene: 6. Per germline, CDR1 SGHAT and CDR2 FQDESV (reference sequence). This CDR3 contains 17 residues.

This clonotype showed up many times. J is TRBJ2-5 and V is TRBV20-1; a weak D match, TRBD1 (5 bases). The CDR3 totals 14 residues. Germline V CDR1 and CDR2: DFQATT, SNEGSKA (reference sequence). Deletions cut 0 bases from V and 5 bases from J, with 13 bases between. Written as DNA, the CDR3 is TGCAGTGCTAGAGATCCAGGGTCATTGGAGACCCAGTACTTC. This codes for CSARDPGSLETQYF.

V usage is TRBV7-9 and J usage is TRBJ2-6, with D uncertain. The germline V and J ends were trimmed by 1 base and 6 bases, with 16 bases remaining between them. The CDR3 consists of 17 residues. Germline CDR1 and CDR2: SEHNR and FQNEAQ (reference sequence). This chain's CDR3 is CASSLGPGRAPANVLTF. The CDR3 coding sequence is TGTGCCAGCAGCTTAGGGCCGGGCCGCGCGCCGGCCAACGTCCTGACTTTC.

This clonotype was observed a handful of times. This rearrangement joins TRBV6-6 to TRBJ1-1; TRBD1 agrees at 12 bases. Germline V gives CDR1 MNHNY, CDR2 SVGAGI (reference sequence). This CDR3 has 15 residues. Germline trimming cut 0 bases from V and 5 bases from J; bases unmatched to any gene: 1. CDR3 loop: CASSYSGQGATEAFF. Written as DNA, the CDR3 is TGTGCCAGCAGTTACTCGGGACAGGGGGCAACTGAAGCTTTCTTT.

This sequence joins TRBV12-3 or TRBV12-4 and TRBJ2-4; a weak D match, TRBD1 (7 bases). V shed 7 bases and J shed 3 bases, with 19 bases lying between them. The CDR3 consists of 16 residues. The DNA for the CDR3 is TGTGCCAGCACCTGGGGCGACAGGGAGGTCAAAAACATTCAGTACTTC. Translating gives CASTWGDREVKNIQYF.

This clonotype was observed many times. This sequence joins TRBV9 and TRBJ2-5, with D possibly being TRBD2 (6 bases). CDR1 SGDLS and CDR2 YYNGEE come from the germline V gene. The V and J ends lost 0 bases and 1 base respectively, with 10 bases between them. This CDR3 comprises 15 residues. CDR3 in DNA: TGTGCCAGCAGCGTAGGGGGAGGCCCCCAAGAGACCCAGTACTTC. It codes for CASSVGGGPQETQYF.

The table lists this clonotype with many counts. The rearrangement links TRBV12-2 to TRBJ2-1; the D segment call TRBD1 is taken from the table without a DNA check. TRBV12-2 is shown as a pseudogene. This CDR3 has 20 residues. The CDR3 loop is CASRLARTGGEEAGLNPPFF. The CDR3 DNA reads as TGTGCAAGTCGCTTAGCCAGGACAGGGGGCGAGGAGGCGGGGCTCAACCCCCCGTTCTTC.

The chain combines TRBV4-2 with TRBJ1-2; 7 nucleotides align to TRBD1. Germline V gives CDR1 LGHNA, CDR2 YNFKEQ. This CDR3 comprises 14 residues. V shed 3 bases, J shed 6 bases, and the junction held 7 bases outside the gene matches. The CDR3, as DNA: TGTGCCAGCAGCCAGCCCCAGGGGGATAATGGCTACACCTTC. It is translated as CASSQPQGDNGYTF.

This clonotype was counted ten times or more. The V gene is TRBV6-5, the J gene TRBJ1-1; no reliable D call. CDR3 length: 13 residues. CDR1 and CDR2 (germline): MNHEY, SVGAGI. V gave up 6 bases and J gave up 5 bases, with 13 bases separating them. This chain's CDR3 is CASRSGPWTEAFF. The CDR3 DNA sequence: TGTGCCAGCAGATCCGGACCTTGGACTGAAGCTTTCTTT.

J is TRBJ2-5 and V is TRBV5-6; 11 nucleotides match TRBD2. This CDR3 has 16 residues. The germline V gene encodes CDR1 SGHDT and CDR2 YYEEEE. After removal of 4 bases from V and 2 bases from J, the junction contained 7 bases not matched to a gene. CDR3: CASSPRSGGAQETQYF. CDR3 nucleotides: TGTGCCAGCAGCCCCCGTAGCGGGGGGGCACAAGAGACCCAGTACTTC.

Points on this clonotype: A much larger clonotype is one base distant, so this may be a read error. The J gene is TRBJ1-5, the V gene TRBV5-4; possibly TRBD1 for D (5 bases). Per the germline V gene, CDR1 is SGHNT and CDR2 is YYREEE (reference sequence). The CDR3 extends over 15 amino acids. V lost 9 bases to trimming and J lost 2 bases, with 18 bases between them. This chain's CDR3 is CANSPDPGGNQPQHF. Here the CDR3 DNA reads TGTGCCAACAGTCCGGATCCGGGGGGCAATCAGCCCCAGCATTTT. Filled out from reference TRBV5-4 and TRBJ1-5, the complete variable domain reads ETGVTQSPTHLIKTRGQQVTLRCSSQSGHNTVSWYQQALGQGPQFIFQYYREEENGRGNFPPRFSGLQFPNYSSELNVNALELDDSALYLCANSPDPGGNQPQHFGDGTRLSIL.

The rearrangement joins TRBV12-3 or TRBV12-4 to TRBJ2-7; the D call may be TRBD1 or TRBD2 (5 bases each). Trimming took 6 bases from V and 2 from J, leaving 14 bases between them. CDR3 length equals 14 residues. CDR3 sequence (DNA): TGTGCCAGCAGGGGACGGATCGATACCTACGAGCAGTACTTC. It translates to CASRGRIDTYEQYF.

This chain links TRBV5-1 with TRBJ1-1, with D perhaps TRBD1 (5 bases). The CDR3 spans 14 residues. CDR1 and CDR2 from the germline V gene are SGHRS and YFSETQ. The V and J ends lost 3 bases and 0 bases respectively, with 9 bases between them. The chain's CDR3 is CASSSGRMNTEAFF. The CDR3 nucleotides read TGCGCCAGCAGCTCGGGACGGATGAACACTGAAGCTTTCTTT.